The 22 T cell receptor beta chains listed next were all sequenced from one sample in a study of CD8+ T cells in alopecia areata. Reverse transcribed after extraction, RNA yielded cDNA as the sequencing template. Assay used: immunoSEQ multiplex PCR; TCRdb lists only in-frame clones, some missing. The sample gives about 110,000 clones, none seen only once, and the top ten clones hold about 18%. The sequencing input was lesional skin. Receptors were obtained from a C3H/HeJ mouse with alopecia areata. The mouse strain carries the MHC haplotype H2-k.

This clone has only a few counts. Mouse gene names and germline throughout. The sequence runs out 4 residues before the end of the CDR3; the remainder is reconstructed from the germline J gene. The rearrangement links TRBV1 to TRBJ1-4, with no clear D. This CDR3 region has 14 residues. Trimming shortened V by 1 base and J by 4 bases, and 7 bases separated the two germline ends. Germline assignment: CDR1 NSQYPW and CDR2 LRSPGD (reference sequence). The sequenced part of the CDR3 DNA is TGCACCTGCAGTGCAGCCAGATTCAACGAA. Encoded protein: CTCSAARFNE. The complete CDR3 sequence is CTCSAARFNERLFF.

Worth noting for this clone: Gene names follow the mouse nomenclature. The read comes to an end 4 residues before the CDR3 does, leaving the germline J gene to fill in the end. This rearrangement joins TRBV1 to TRBJ1-4, with a possible D match to TRBD1 (6 bases). The CDR3 spans 16 residues. Trimming removed 0 bases at V and 6 bases at J, with 14 bases between. Germline V CDR1 and CDR2: NSQYPW, LRSPGD (reference sequence). The sequenced CDR3 bases are TGCACCTGCAGTGCAGAAGAGCCAGGGGATGACGAA. Its translation is CTCSAEEPGDDE. The CDR3 reads in full as CTCSAEEPGDDERLFF.

In this sample, this clone turned up a few times. The gene names here belong to mouse. The read comes to an end 4 residues before the CDR3 does, leaving the germline J gene to fill in the end. The J gene is TRBJ2-4, the V gene TRBV13-1; 9 bases are shared with TRBD2. CDR1 NSHNY and CDR2 SYGAGN come from the germline V gene. There are 16 residues in the CDR3. V was pared by 2 bases and J by 0 bases, with 4 bases of the junction left unmatched. The sequenced part of the CDR3 DNA is TGTGCCAGCAGTGAACCGGGACTGGGTAGTCAAAAC. Encoded protein: CASSEPGLGSQN. The complete CDR3 protein is CASSEPGLGSQNTLYF.

This clone was picked up a small number of times. Genes and germline are mouse. The read finishes 4 residues shy of the CDR3 end, and the germline J gene is used to complete it. The V call is TRBV29, the J call TRBJ2-7, with unresolved D. The CDR3 is made up of 12 amino acids. V gave up 1 base and J gave up 3 bases, with 4 bases separating them. Germline lookup yields CDR1 MSHET and CDR2 SYDVDS. The CDR3 loop is CASSLLGYEQYF. The CDR3 bases that were read are TGTGCTAGCAGTTTATTAGGCTAT.

This clone was counted many times. Mouse names are used for the genes. The sequence runs out 4 residues before the end of the CDR3; the remainder is reconstructed from the germline J gene. The chain uses TRBV17 and TRBJ1-4; no clear D gene. The CDR3 contains 14 residues. V was trimmed by 2 bases and J by 0 bases, leaving 4 bases between them. The germline V gene has CDR1 MNHDT and CDR2 YYDKIL. CDR3 DNA, as far as it was read: TGTGCTAGCAGTAGAACAGTTTCCAACGAA. It specifies CASSRTVSNE. The whole CDR3 sequence is CASSRTVSNERLFF.

Only a few counts were recorded for this clone. At residue 14, the TCRdb protein departs from the DNA translation, so the protein shown here was derived from the DNA itself. The gene names here belong to mouse. The chain's CDR3 is CASSVGTKNSYNSPLYF. The DNA read from the CDR3 is TGTGCCAGCAGTGTCGGGACAAAAAATTCCTATAATTCGCCC. This rearrangement joins TRBV13-3 to TRBJ1-6; D might be TRBD1 (6 bases). The read halts 3 residues ahead of the CDR3 end, with the missing end drawn from the germline J gene. TRBJ1-6 is given ORF status, its function remaining uncertain. The CDR3 contains 17 residues. The V gene's germline CDR1 is NNHDY and CDR2 SYVADS. Trimming took off 3 bases at V and 0 bases at J, with 13 bases between the two ends.

About this clone: Gene names and germline refer to mouse. The observed sequence ends 4 residues before the CDR3 terminus, with the missing tail filled in from the germline J gene. The rearrangement joins TRBV1 to TRBJ1-4; the match to TRBD1 covers 10 bases. Germline CDR1 NSQYPW, CDR2 LRSPGD (reference sequence). The CDR3 loop spans 17 amino acids. The trim removed 2 bases at V and 4 bases at J, leaving 7 bases unmatched. The CDR3: CTCSAPDRGRDNERLFF. The CDR3 DNA, read in part, is TGCACCTGCAGTGCACCCGACAGGGGGCGCGACAACGAA.

With respect to this clone: Gene names refer to mouse genes. The CDR3 end falls 4 residues outside the read, so it is completed with the germline J gene. This chain connects TRBV13-3 to TRBJ1-4, with D perhaps TRBD1 (5 bases). This CDR3 has 14 amino acids. Trimming removed 5 bases at V and 1 base at J, with 9 bases between. Germline CDR1 NNHDY, CDR2 SYVADS. The CDR3 is CASRQGTSNERLFF. The CDR3 DNA, read in part, is TGTGCCAGCAGGCAGGGAACTTCCAACGAA. Drawing the rest from reference TRBV13-3 and TRBJ1-4, the complete variable domain is EAAVTQSPRSKVAVTGGKVTLSCHQTNNHDYMYWYRQDTGHGLRLIHYSYVADSTEKGDIPDGYKASRPSQENFSLILELASLSQTAVYFCASRQGTSNERLFFGHGTKLSVL.

Points on this clone: The listed genes are named as in mouse. The CDR3 spells CASSDPDNSYEQYF. CDR3 DNA (partial): TGTGCCAGCAGTGATCCCGACAACTCCTAT. This rearrangement joins TRBV13-1 to TRBJ2-7; D is unresolved. The read halts 4 residues ahead of the CDR3 end, with the missing end drawn from the germline J gene. Germline assignment: CDR1 NSHNY and CDR2 SYGAGN. The CDR3 length is 14 residues. Trimming cost V 1 base and J 0 bases, with 8 bases left between them.

There are many counts of this clone. Mouse names are used for the genes. The CDR3 end is not reached by the read, which stops 4 residues before it; the germline J gene fills it in. The chain employs TRBV13-3 and TRBJ2-1; 7 bases map to TRBD2. After removal of 3 bases from V and 0 bases from J, the junction contained 3 bases not matched to a gene. The CDR3 is 15 amino acids. The V gene's germline CDR1 is NNHDY and CDR2 SYVADS. Here the CDR3 reads CASSVWGYNYAEQFF. CDR3 DNA (partial): TGTGCCAGCAGTGTCTGGGGGTATAACTATGCT.

With regard to this clone: The gene names given are mouse names. The CDR3 goes on 4 residues after the read ends, and that part is filled in from the germline J gene. The J gene is TRBJ2-7, the V gene TRBV13-3, with D perhaps TRBD1 (6 bases). CDR1 is NNHDY and CDR2 is SYVADS in the germline V gene. The CDR3 length is 14 residues. V lost 3 bases, J lost 0 bases, and 10 bases lay in between. This chain's CDR3 is CASSGRQDSYEQYF. CDR3 DNA, as far as it was read: TGTGCCAGCAGTGGACGACAGGACTCCTAT.

There are a few counts of this clone. Gene names and germline refer to mouse. Read coverage stops 4 residues before the CDR3 terminus; the germline J gene supplies the remainder. The V and J genes are TRBV14 and TRBJ2-5; D ambiguous. The CDR3 is 13 residues long. Per germline, CDR1 SGHDT and CDR2 FRDEAV. Trimming stripped 4 bases from V and 1 base from J, with 7 bases between. Here the CDR3 reads CASSPGDQDTQYF. Incomplete CDR3 DNA: TGTGCCAGCAGTCCAGGAGACCAAGAC.

This clone has just a few counts. Germline and genes: mouse. The CDR3 goes on 4 residues after the read ends, and that part is filled in from the germline J gene. V and J are TRBV13-3 and TRBJ1-2, with 10 bases aligning to TRBD1. The CDR3 covers 15 residues. Germline CDR1 NNHDY, CDR2 SYVADS. The trim removed 5 bases at V and 1 base at J, leaving 5 bases unmatched. CDR3 bases read: TGTGCCAGCAGGATGGGACAGGGGCTAAACTCC. The encoded protein is CASRMGQGLNS. The complete CDR3 protein is CASRMGQGLNSDYTF.

A few counts support this clone. Mouse names are used for the genes. From the germline J gene comes the end of the CDR3, since the read stops 4 residues before it. In the same sample, other DNA sequences code for this CDR3. The chain is built from TRBV17 and TRBJ2-1, with D possibly matching TRBD1 (5 bases). CDR3 length equals 15 residues. Trimming pared 2 bases from V and 1 base from J, leaving 9 bases between. CDR1 and CDR2 from the germline V gene are MNHDT and YYDKIL. The sequenced CDR3 bases are TGTGCTAGCAGTAGACTAGGACAAAACTATGCT. Translated, it gives CASSRLGQNYA. The full CDR3 protein reads CASSRLGQNYAEQFF.

A few counts support this clone. The genes are named according to mouse. Read data end 4 residues before the CDR3 end; the end is taken from the germline J gene. The V gene is TRBV13-1, the J gene TRBJ1-2; 7 bases map to TRBD1. V dropped 3 bases and J dropped 3; count of bases not matched to a gene: 8. The CDR3 is 15 residues long. In germline, CDR1 is NSHNY, CDR2 SYGAGN. The DNA read from the CDR3 is TGTGCCAGCAGTGCCCGACAGGGATGGGACTCC. Protein product: CASSARQGWDS. The whole CDR3 region reads CASSARQGWDSDYTF.

Details on this clone: The gene names here belong to mouse. The read halts 4 residues ahead of the CDR3 end, with the missing end drawn from the germline J gene. This chain joins TRBV19 and TRBJ2-7; TRBD1 matches at 8 bases. Germline values: CDR1 FNHDT, CDR2 SITEND (reference sequence). The CDR3 totals 14 residues. CDR3 DNA, as far as it was read: TGTGCCAGCAGTCCGTCGACAGGGGAGGAT. It is translated as CASSPSTGED. The full CDR3 protein is CASSPSTGEDEQYF.

In its sample, this clone was seen a few times. All gene names here are mouse names. The observed sequence ends 4 residues before the CDR3 terminus, with the missing tail filled in from the germline J gene. The chain links TRBV13-1 to TRBJ2-5, with TRBD2 matching 11 bases. V lost 0 bases to trimming and J lost 0 bases; unmatched junction nucleotides: 6. Germline CDR1 reads NSHNY; CDR2 reads SYGAGN. The CDR3 length is 18 residues. CDR3 DNA, as far as it was read: TGTGCCAGCAGTGATGCGGGGACTGGGGGATTTAACCAAGAC. Amino acids: CASSDAGTGGFNQD. The complete CDR3 reads CASSDAGTGGFNQDTQYF.

As concerns this clone: Each gene name is a mouse one. The read terminates 4 residues before the CDR3 end, so the remaining end is supplied by the germline J gene. The chain uses TRBV13-3 and TRBJ2-3; TRBD1 is a possible D gene (5 bases). V dropped 1 base and J dropped 1 base, with 10 bases sitting between them. This CDR3 contains 15 residues. Germline-derived CDR1 and CDR2 are NNHDY and SYVADS. The CDR3 region is CASSDPGRGAETLYF. The sequenced part of the CDR3 DNA is TGTGCCAGCAGTGATCCAGGGAGAGGTGCAGAA.

Comments on this clone: Mouse gene names and germline throughout. The read ends 4 residues before the CDR3 terminus; that terminus is restored from the germline J gene. Other DNA sequences of this sample code for an identical CDR3. The chain employs TRBV12-1 and TRBJ2-1; 9 positions match TRBD2. The CDR3 runs to 15 residues. V lost 0 bases and J lost 3; bases outside the gene matches: 2. Germline V lookup: CDR1 SGHSN, CDR2 HYEKVE. The sequenced part of the CDR3 DNA is TGTGCCAGCTCTCTCCCGGGACTGGGCTATGCT. Amino acids: CASSLPGLGYA. The full CDR3 reads CASSLPGLGYAEQFF.

This clone occurred a few times. Mouse names are used for the genes. The CDR3 end lies 4 residues beyond the end of the read and is filled in from the germline J gene. The chain has TRBV13-3 and TRBJ1-4; 9 bases are shared with TRBD1. J was trimmed by 1 base and V by 5 bases; bases with no gene match: 6. The CDR3 runs 16 residues. The germline V gene encodes CDR1 NNHDY and CDR2 SYVADS. This chain's CDR3 is CASRRTGENSNERLFF. CDR3 DNA, as far as it was read: TGTGCCAGCAGGCGGACAGGGGAGAATTCCAACGAA.

The table lists this clone with many counts. Gene names refer to mouse genes. The read halts 4 residues ahead of the CDR3 end, with the missing end drawn from the germline J gene. The chain links TRBV13-3 to TRBJ2-3; 8 bases align to TRBD2. J was trimmed by 4 bases and V by 0 bases; bases with no gene match: 7. Germline CDR1 reads NNHDY; CDR2 reads SYVADS. This CDR3 is 16 amino acids long. CDR3 DNA (partial): TGTGCCAGCAGTGATGTGACTGGGGTGCTCCCAGAA. Its translation is CASSDVTGVLPE. From start to end, the CDR3 is CASSDVTGVLPETLYF.

Note on this clone: Gene names follow the mouse nomenclature. The CDR3 is cut off 4 residues early in the read; its end comes from the germline J gene. Other DNA sequences in the sample encode the same CDR3. This chain uses TRBV17 with TRBJ2-1; 9 bases align to TRBD1. The CDR3 is 15 amino acids. The germline gives CDR1 MNHDT, CDR2 YYDKIL. V shed 3 bases, J shed 1 base, and the junction held 1 base outside the gene matches. The CDR3 bases that were read are TGTGCTAGCAGTAGGGGACAGGGCAACTATGCT. It is translated as CASSRGQGNYA. The entire CDR3 sequence reads CASSRGQGNYAEQFF. Filled out from reference TRBV17 and TRBJ2-1, the complete variable domain reads DTTVKQNPRYKLARVGKPVNLICSQTMNHDTMYWYQKKPNQAPKLLLFYYDKILNREADTFEKFQSSRPNNSFCSLYIGSAGLEYSAMYLCASSRGQGNYAEQFFGPGTRLTVL.